This TCR beta chain emerged from a study of cytomegalovirus exposure and HLA in healthy donors. Study-level background: As released early, the data held 85 million to 95 million unique TCRs from HLA-typed donors. Study-wide points: While the bulk of TCR sequences proved rare, some public TCRs turned up in many donors. TCR beta chains associated with HLA were, in a later analysis, more clonally expanded than equally common others.

PCR was performed using 60 Vbeta and 13 Jbeta primers. Only in-frame clones appear in the TCRdb table, and some are missing; sequencing was by immunoSEQ multiplex PCR. This sample carries approximately 140,000 clones, roughly 84% of them seen once, and the ten largest clones take roughly 1.2%. Remarks on this clone: Its antigen is still unknown.

Germline V gene lookup returns CDR1 LNHDA and CDR2 SQIVND (reference sequence). This CDR3 has 16 residues. V lost 7 bases, J lost 2 bases, and 7 bases stayed unmatched. The clonotype originates from a girl between 2 and 10 years old in good health and CMV-seronegative. V gene TRBV19 combines with J gene TRBJ2-1; 11 bases are a match to TRBD2. Sequenced: PBMCs. DNA for the CDR3: TGTGCCAGTACCCCGGGACTAGCGGACCCCTACAATGAGCAGTTCTTC. Its protein product is CASTPGLADPYNEQFF.